This T cell receptor (beta chain) was captured in a study of shared clonotypes between healthy human individuals (dated by TCRdb to about 2020). The study in broad terms: Two women and a few men aged 18 to 49 years were included in the cohort. For each donor, CD4 naive and CD4 memory were each given three plates, CD8 naive was given two plates, and CD8 memory was given one plate. To estimate repertoire size and how much clonotype sharing occurs between individuals, the study deeply sequenced the blood TCR repertoires of 5 or 6 healthy adults. To increase sequencing depth and limit assay-specific biases, different laboratories used diverse techniques to prepare libraries and sequence TCR repertoires. Leukapheresis yielded between about 0.94 and 9 billion PBMCs per donor.

Donors were healthy HIV-negative adults with no recently reported acute infections or vaccinations. Only Caucasian adults living in Nashville, Tennessee, USA were represented among the donors. Magnetic negative selection was used to enrich CD4+ T cells, after which naive cells were positively selected on CD45RA and the negative fraction became the memory subset. Blood was obtained by leukapheresis, after which PBMCs were separated by Ficoll-Histopaque density gradient centrifugation and cryopreserved in liquid nitrogen vapor phase. Analytical flow cytometry was used to check the purity and quantity of each magnetically sorted T cell population. Genomic DNA was isolated from every sorted fraction and measured by UV absorbance on a Nanodrop 2000c. From its cysteine to its phenylalanine, the CDR3 spans 12 amino acids. CDR3 DNA only is kept here, 36 bases in frame from base 1. Per the germline V gene, SQVTM is the CDR1 and ANQGSEA is the CDR2. Ends trimmed: V by 3 bases, J by 6 bases; bases unmatched to a gene: 0.

Beyond this particular receptor, the publication reports: Higher generation probabilities were observed for clonotypes shared by all four sorted-subset donors than for non-shared clonotypes. The genetic and exposure-history diversity represented was limited by the small number of donors. Sampling was restricted to blood, and TCR repertoires in tissue are likely to differ from TCR repertoires in blood. Naive subsets generally had larger estimated clonotype richness than memory subsets did. About 4.5% of naive CD4, approximately 3.7% of naive CD8, around 2.3% of memory CD4, and roughly 0.4% of memory CD8 clonotypes were shared across a few donors. Pairwise subsampling indicated that sequencing depth was expected to affect the degree of clonotype sharing among donors. Incomplete sequencing was indicated by rarefaction of sorted-subset datasets, despite the large sequencing depth.

Using the deep immunoSEQ assay, multiplex PCR amplified TCR CDR3 regions from genomic DNA. Extracted genomic DNA from each cell subset was spread evenly across all wells of several immunoSEQ 96-well plates, with each plate serving as a replicate. For sorted subsets, around 200 ng genomic DNA, equal to 30,000 to 35,000 T cell genomes, was loaded into each replicate PCR. Purified libraries were quantified with a Qubit 3.0 fluorometer, sized on a Bioanalyzer 2100, and re-quantified with the KAPA Library Quantification kit. A separate single-read 150-cycle Illumina NextSeq 550 flow cell was used to sequence each immunoSEQ 96-well plate. In the original analysis: Because the immunoSEQ output held only junctional sequences and lacked quality scores, the filtering could not match the filtering applied to full-length reads. Sequences were annotated with PyIR, a Python wrapper for IgBLAST v1.9, using IMGT germline references to assign V/J genes and CDR3. Reads with weak V/J assignments (E-value above 1e-6), missing CDR3, stop codons, out-of-frame junctions, or ambiguous translated residues were removed. V3J clonotypes were defined by identical inferred V gene, J gene, and CDR3 amino acid sequence. The percentage overlap between two repertoires was calculated by dividing the number of shared unique clonotypes by the size of the smaller repertoire. RTK rarefaction, the Chao1 estimator, and Recon v2.1 estimates of unobserved clonotypes were used to assess repertoire richness. OLGA was used to compute generation probabilities for all TCRbeta clonotypes that the gDNA method yielded from a handful of donors. Sourced from immuneACCESS, this table was stored by TCRdb with only in-frame sequences that have V and J called. A share of the clones is absent; for the studies checked, an unresolved V gene accounts for under half, and the remainder has no known explanation. V and J calls and clone size follow that table, whereas D and trimming were derived from the DNA. Within this sample are a few million clones, with more than 80% of them counted one time only. The ten largest make up about 0.39% of the sample.

On this clone: Its recognized antigen is unknown. Within one base of it there is no much larger clone, and no base qualities were kept. Within the sample, other DNA sequences also encode this same CDR3.

Recombination linked TRBV29-1 to TRBJ2-1, and 9 bases in between align with TRBD1. Sequencing input: naive CD4+ T cells from PBMCs. This sample's cell subset or site label indicates: CD45RA+ positively selected. The sequence derives from a man aged 18 to 29 in good health. Some clones in this sample may be carry-over from other donors' samples. The DNA sequence reads TGCAGCGTTGAGGACAGGGGCAATGAGCAGTTCTTC. Translation gives CSVEDRGNEQFF.